This TCR beta chain came from a study of CD8+CD57+ T cells in acquired aplastic anemia. Study information: The DNA of sorted CD4+ and CD8+ cells averaged around 3 ug.

Germline CDR1 MNHNS, CDR2 SASEGT. The CDR3 has 17 amino acids. Trimming took 5 bases from V and 0 from J; bases not matched to a gene: 6. Broader study findings: Patients and controls had CD8+ Simpson's diversity values that were not significantly distinct. Patients and controls shared over 25 CD8+ CDR3 sequences, which appeared highly expressed in patients and within their immunodominant clones.

It was patients with CD8+CD57+ cell expansion by flow cytometry who were chosen for sequencing. Every patient was diagnosed with severe acquired aplastic anemia. Genomic DNA was employed as the template in profiling TCR beta VDJ and CDR3. TCRdb re-called the reads with MiXCR, one entry per CDR3 protein. The table shows around 430,000 distinct CDR3 sequences, with over 25% occurring only once. This clonotype was seen only a few times. Its matching antigen is unknown. The TCR was taken from a human donor with aplastic anemia. The chain is built from TRBV6-1 and TRBJ1-6; 8 bases fit TRBD1. The sample comprised sorted CD4+, CD8+, or CD8+CD57+ T cells (not recorded which) from PBMCs. The CDR3 loop reads CASSPWTGSSYNSPLHF. Written as DNA, the CDR3 is TGTGCCAGCAGTCCCTGGACAGGGAGCTCCTATAATTCACCCCTCCACTTT.